What follows describes a single T cell receptor beta chain. The entry originates in a study of blood T cell repertoires in COVID-19. Background on the study: T cells, B-cell-depleted T cells, or PBMCs supplied cDNA or gDNA.

Clones were read by immunoSEQ multiplex PCR, and TCRdb kept only the in-frame ones, dropping some. The data show under 150,000 clones, 84% seen once. Trimming cost V 9 bases and J 2 bases; bases outside gene matches: 9. There are 15 residues in the CDR3. The germline V gene encodes CDR1 MNHEY and CDR2 SVGAGI. Membership in each cohort depended on participant-reported clinical history. Exposed volunteers were people who met a COVID-19 case within 2 weeks before study entry. The chain uses TRBV6-5 and TRBJ1-5; 8 positions match TRBD1. The sample was PBMCs or T cells enriched from blood (not recorded which). The origin of this receptor is a woman aged 50 to 65 who had been exposed to COVID-19. For the CDR3, the DNA is TGTGCCAGTACACAGGGGGTGGGGGGCAATCAGCCCCAGCATTTT. It translates to CASTQGVGGNQPQHF.